This T cell receptor (beta chain) was sequenced during a study of tumor and adjacent non-tumor tissue in lung cancer. Study in general: Millions of productive TCRbeta reads were obtained per sample on average.

Note on this clonotype: Antigen specificity is unknown.

Study-wide findings and caveats: Patients with more diverse tumor TCRs had worse survival. Tumor repertoires had a smaller top 100 clone share than normal lung.

A modified ARM-PCR protocol with three rounds of nested PCR amplified TCRbeta. A single record per CDR3 protein comes from TCRdb applying MiXCR to the multiplex PCR reads. The sample has more than 35,000 distinct CDR3 sequences; around 62% are singletons. In germline, CDR1 is SGHAT, CDR2 FQNNGV. V was trimmed by 9 bases and J by 10 bases, leaving 16 bases between them. This CDR3 has 12 amino acids. The template was RNA from unsorted bulk tissue. The normal lung tissue was taken more than 3 cm from the tumor edge. Chemotherapy-naive patients with new lung cancer underwent thoracic surgery in China, August–late 2014.

The chain combines TRBV11-2 with TRBJ2-1; possibly TRBD2 for D (6 bases). The sample was distant non-tumor lung tissue. This receptor was obtained from a woman aged 35 to 49 with non-small cell lung cancer. The CDR3: CASSPIADEQFF. The CDR3 DNA is TGTGCCAGTAGCCCCATAGCGGACGAGCAGTTCTTC.